This TCR beta chain is from a study of control samples from healthy donors and cancer patients. The length of the CDR3 is 13 residues. The V end lost 4 bases, the J end lost 6 bases, and 15 bases lay between the germline ends. CDR1 and CDR2 (germline): SQVTM, ANQGSEA. TCRdb's table, derived via immunoSEQ multiplex PCR, lists solely in-frame clones and lacks some. The sample holds around 170,000 clones, 88% seen once. The TCR comes from a woman aged 25 to 39 in good health. This chain uses TRBV29-1 with TRBJ1-1; tentative D call: TRBD1 (5 bases). Sequencing was carried out using blood. CDR3 bases: TGCAGCGTTGTTGGAGGGGAAGGGGCTGAAGCTTTCTTT. This sequence encodes CSVVGGEGAEAFF. Together with reference TRBV29-1 and TRBJ1-1, the CDR3 gives the full variable domain: SAVISQKPSRDICQRGTSLTIQCQVDSQVTMMFWYRQQPGQSLTLIATANQGSEATYESGFVIDKFPISRPNLTFSTLTVSNMSPEDSSIYLCSVVGGEGAEAFFGQGTRLTVV.